The 32 T cell receptor beta chains listed next were all sequenced from one sample in a study of T cell responses to AZD1222 COVID-19 vaccine. TCRdb's table, derived via immunoSEQ multiplex PCR, lists solely in-frame clones and lacks some. The sample has 84,000 or so clones; 65% to 90% are singletons. Source: peripheral blood, taken on day 0 of AZD1222 vaccination. These receptors originate from an adult in good health.

V gene TRBV3-1 (or the pseudogene TRBV3-2) combines with J gene TRBJ2-5, with a tentative D call TRBD2 (5 bases). Germline V lookup: CDR1 LGHDT, CDR2 YNNKEL (reference sequence). CDR3 length: 13 amino acids. V was trimmed by 4 bases and J by 5 bases, leaving 11 bases between them. DNA for the CDR3: TGTGCCAGCAGCCGGTTCGGAGGTGAGACCCAGTACTTC. Amino acids: CASSRFGGETQYF.

The chain joins TRBV7-9 to TRBJ2-5; D not certain. Trimming took 6 bases from V and 2 from J, leaving 4 bases between them. Germline loops: CDR1 SEHNR, CDR2 FQNEAQ (reference sequence). This CDR3 is 11 amino acids long. CDR3 in amino acids: CASSSQETQYF. In nucleotides, the CDR3 is TGTGCCAGCAGTTCTCAAGAGACCCAGTACTTC.

The chain couples TRBV19 to TRBJ2-5; D perhaps matches TRBD1 (5 bases). V gave up 5 bases and J gave up 5 bases, with 15 bases separating them. Per germline, CDR1 LNHDA and CDR2 SQIVND (reference sequence). CDR3 length equals 14 residues. The CDR3: CASSFPGLWETQYF. The CDR3 DNA reads TGTGCCAGTAGTTTTCCAGGGTTGTGGGAGACCCAGTACTTC.

The CDR3 loop is CAISGGGQAYEQYF. The CDR3 DNA follows: TGTGCCATCAGTGGGGGGGGACAGGCCTACGAGCAGTACTTC. This chain uses TRBV10-3 with TRBJ2-7; the D gene is possibly TRBD1 (8 bases). Trimming left V 4 bases short and J 2 bases short, with 12 bases between. This CDR3 is 14 amino acids long. Germline CDR1 ENHRY, CDR2 SYGVKD.

V is TRBV27 and J is TRBJ2-1; TRBD1 aligns across 8 bases. Germline assignment: CDR1 MNHEY and CDR2 SMNVEV (reference sequence). V lost 5 bases, J lost 0 bases, and 3 bases stayed unmatched. The CDR3 has 15 residues. The CDR3, as DNA: TGTGCCAGCAGTCGGGACAGGATCTCCTACAATGAGCAGTTCTTC. Protein: CASSRDRISYNEQFF.

V gene TRBV28 combines with J gene TRBJ2-7, with TRBD1 matching over 7 bases. The V and J ends lost 5 bases and 4 bases, in that order; junction bases with no gene match: 8. Germline CDR1 reads MDHEN; CDR2 reads SYDVKM. This CDR3 has 14 residues. The CDR3 DNA sequence: TGTGCCAGCAGTATTCCGGGACAGTTGTACGAGCAGTACTTC. This encodes CASSIPGQLYEQYF.

The rearrangement uses TRBV7-9 and TRBJ2-7, with D perhaps given as TRBD1 or TRBD2 (5 bases each). The CDR3 is 13 amino acids. V dropped 5 bases and J dropped 4 bases, with 12 bases sitting between them. Germline V gives CDR1 SEHNR, CDR2 FQNEAQ (reference sequence). For the CDR3, the DNA is TGTGCCAGCAGCGGGGGACGTTCGTACGAGCAGTACTTC. This gives the protein CASSGGRSYEQYF. Based on the CDR3 plus reference TRBV7-9 and TRBJ2-7, the full variable domain is DTGVSQNPRHKITKRGQNVTFRCDPISEHNRLYWYRQTLGQGPEFLTYFQNEAQLEKSRLLSDRFSAERPKGSFSTLEIQRTEQGDSAMYLCASSGGRSYEQYFGPGTRLTVT.

V gene TRBV6-2 or TRBV6-3 combines with J gene TRBJ2-3, with 16 bases lining up with TRBD2. J lost 2 bases, V lost 6 bases, and 8 bases had no gene match. CDR3 length equals 18 residues. Germline V gives CDR1 MNHEY, CDR2 SVGEGT. This CDR3 reads CASSDPGLAGGNTDTQYF. CDR3 bases: TGTGCCAGCAGCGACCCGGGACTAGCGGGAGGGAACACAGATACGCAGTATTTT.

In its sample, this clone was seen once. The chain links TRBV27 to TRBJ2-7; the D gene is possibly TRBD2 (6 bases). The CDR3 runs 14 residues. Germline V gene lookup returns CDR1 MNHEY and CDR2 SMNVEV (reference sequence). Trimming cost V 6 bases and J 1 base, with 13 bases left between them. The CDR3 reads CASRSRDSSYEQYF. The CDR3 DNA reads as TGTGCCAGCAGGTCACGGGACTCTTCCTACGAGCAGTACTTC.

This rearrangement joins TRBV11-3 to TRBJ2-7; the match to TRBD2 covers 7 bases. The CDR3 runs to 16 residues. V was clipped by 0 bases and J by 7 bases; unmatched bases: 12. Per the germline V gene, CDR1 is SGHNT and CDR2 is YENEEA. CDR3 sequence: CASSLDSSSGLREQYF. In nucleotides, the CDR3 is TGTGCCAGCAGCTTAGACTCCTCTAGCGGCTTACGGGAGCAGTACTTC.

This chain connects TRBV4-1 to TRBJ1-4, with D unresolved. Germline V gives CDR1 MGHRA, CDR2 YSYEKL. The CDR3 is made up of 16 amino acids. V gave up 0 bases and J gave up 8 bases, with 16 bases separating them. CDR3 bases: TGCGCCAGCAGCCAAGATCCCGGGGAGATGAGAGAAAAACTGTTTTTT. Residues: CASSQDPGEMREKLFF.

Remarks on this clone: Other nucleotide sequences in the sample specify the same CDR3. CDR3 amino acids: CASSSSGSYEQYF. The CDR3 nucleotides read TGTGCCAGCTCCTCTAGCGGGAGCTACGAGCAGTACTTC. This chain links TRBV6-1 with TRBJ2-7, with TRBD2 identical over 10 bases. The CDR3 spans 13 residues. The germline V gene encodes CDR1 MNHNS and CDR2 SASEGT. Germline trimming cut 8 bases from V and 3 bases from J; bases unmatched to any gene: 4.

CDR3 nucleotide sequence: TGCGCCAGCAGCAGCCAACAGGGAGGCGAGACCCAGTACTTC. Translating gives CASSSQQGGETQYF. This sequence joins TRBV5-1 and TRBJ2-5; D possibly matches TRBD1 or TRBD2 (6 bases each). Germline lookup yields CDR1 SGHRS and CDR2 YFSETQ. V lost 4 bases, J lost 5 bases, and 15 bases lay in between. This CDR3 is built from 14 residues.

The rearrangement links TRBV29-1 to TRBJ2-7, with 10 bases lining up with TRBD1. The CDR3 runs 14 residues. Germline V gene sequence: CDR1 SQVTM, CDR2 ANQGSEA. After removal of 3 bases from V and 2 bases from J, the junction contained 4 bases not matched to a gene. The CDR3 is CSVDFGTGAYEQYF. The CDR3, as DNA: TGCAGCGTTGACTTCGGGACAGGGGCCTACGAGCAGTACTTC.

The chain's CDR3 is CAISGYSSGYNEQFF. DNA for the CDR3: TGTGCCATCAGTGGATACTCTAGCGGCTACAATGAGCAGTTCTTC. The chain couples TRBV10-3 to TRBJ2-1, with TRBD2 identical over 7 bases. This CDR3 comprises 15 residues. The V segment lost 4 bases and the J segment 3 bases; nucleotides outside the gene matches: 6. Germline lookup yields CDR1 ENHRY and CDR2 SYGVKD.

This clone was counted a few times. This rearrangement joins TRBV28 to TRBJ1-1; 8 nucleotides agree with TRBD1. Trimming cost V 10 bases and J 5 bases; bases outside gene matches: 9. The CDR3 covers 13 residues. The germline V gene has CDR1 MDHEN and CDR2 SYDVKM. The CDR3 loop is CATSGGMDTEAFF. The CDR3 nucleotides read TGTGCCACCTCAGGGGGCATGGATACTGAAGCTTTCTTT.

A single count supports this clone. The chain has TRBV14 and TRBJ1-1; D remains unclear. The CDR3 loop spans 13 amino acids. Per germline, CDR1 SGHDN and CDR2 FVKESK. V lost 3 bases and J 2 bases, leaving 7 bases between the germline ends. CDR3 in DNA: TGTGCCAGCAGCCAGCAGGCAAACACTGAAGCTTTCTTT. This translates into CASSQQANTEAFF.

This chain connects TRBV11-3 to TRBJ1-4; D unresolved. The length of the CDR3 is 14 residues. CDR1 is SGHNT and CDR2 is YENEEA in the germline V gene. The V gene lost 1 base and the J gene lost 3 bases, with 6 bases spanning the gap. CDR3 residues: CASSLGGSNEKLFF. As DNA, the CDR3 is TGTGCCAGCAGCTTAGGGGGATCTAATGAAAAACTGTTTTTT.

The chain employs TRBV19 and TRBJ1-4; D ambiguous. Germline V gene sequence: CDR1 LNHDA, CDR2 SQIVND (reference sequence). The CDR3 sequence is 15 residues long. Trimming took 4 bases from V and 0 from J, leaving 9 bases between them. The CDR3 DNA reads as TGTGCCAGTAGTAAGGGTTTTTCAACTAATGAAAAACTGTTTTTT. This codes for CASSKGFSTNEKLFF.

The chain is built from TRBV4-1 and TRBJ2-7, with D unclear. This CDR3 has 16 amino acids. Deletions cut 3 bases from V and 0 bases from J, with 15 bases between. Germline values: CDR1 MGHRA, CDR2 YSYEKL. The CDR3: CASSQIGGPYSYEQYF. The CDR3 DNA follows: TGCGCCAGCAGCCAGATAGGCGGCCCTTACTCCTACGAGCAGTACTTC.

CDR3 in DNA: TGTGCCAGCAGTGACTCGTATCAGGATTACAATGAGCAGTTCTTC. It encodes CASSDSYQDYNEQFF. V is TRBV6-4 and J is TRBJ2-1, with D unclear. The CDR3 is made up of 15 amino acids. Trimming cost V 0 bases and J 4 bases, with 10 bases left between them. Germline V gene data show CDR1 as MRHNA and CDR2 as SNTAGT.

This chain uses TRBV5-1 with TRBJ2-7; 10 nucleotides align to TRBD1. The CDR3 totals 14 residues. V dropped 0 bases and J dropped 4; count of bases not matched to a gene: 1. Per germline, CDR1 SGHRS and CDR2 YFSETQ. The CDR3 loop reads CASSLGQGAYEQYF. The CDR3 DNA follows: TGCGCCAGCAGCTTGGGACAGGGGGCGTACGAGCAGTACTTC.

The chain couples TRBV28 to TRBJ1-1; 7 bases map to TRBD1. CDR3 length equals 14 residues. V trimming: 6 bases; J trimming: 4 bases; junction bases outside the gene matches: 8. From germline, CDR1 is MDHEN and CDR2 SYDVKM. The CDR3 region has the DNA TGTGCCAGCAGATTGCCAGGGGGGTTCACTGAAGCTTTCTTT. As protein: CASRLPGGFTEAFF.

This clone has a handful of counts. Here the CDR3 reads CASSLGAGYTGELFF. Written as DNA, the CDR3 is TGTGCCAGCAGCTTAGGGGCGGGGTACACCGGGGAGCTGTTTTTT. The V gene is TRBV7-2, the J gene TRBJ2-2, with D possibly TRBD2 on 6 matching bases. V dropped 1 base and J dropped 3 bases, with 9 bases sitting between them. The CDR3 runs to 15 residues. Germline V CDR1 and CDR2: SGHTA, FQGNSA.

This chain links TRBV30 with TRBJ1-4; D gene unclear. This CDR3 region has 13 residues. Germline CDR1 and CDR2: GTSNPN and SVGIG (reference sequence). V lost 8 bases to trimming and J lost 11 bases, with 21 bases between them. Here the CDR3 DNA reads TGTGCCGGATCCGGGCCCCCTCGAGCGAAACTGTTTTTT. Translated, it gives CAGSGPPRAKLFF.

The gene calls are TRBV7-2 and TRBJ2-5; 8 nucleotides agree with TRBD2. CDR1 and CDR2 (germline): SGHTA, FQGNSA. This CDR3 comprises 16 residues. The V gene end was trimmed by 2 bases and the J gene end by 4 bases; junction bases not matched to a gene: 9. CDR3 protein: CASSLFAGGLTETQYF. The CDR3 DNA sequence: TGTGCCAGCAGCTTATTTGCGGGAGGACTAACAGAGACCCAGTACTTC.

By share of the sample, this clone is medium-sized. J is TRBJ2-2 and V is TRBV6-4, with 11 bases that match TRBD2. This CDR3 is 15 amino acids long. V was clipped by 5 bases and J by 4 bases; unmatched bases: 3. CDR1 is MRHNA and CDR2 is SNTAGT in the germline V gene. The CDR3 DNA sequence: TGTGCCAGCAGTCTACTAGCGGGAGCCACCGGGGAGCTGTTTTTT. Encoded protein: CASSLLAGATGELFF.

The chain combines TRBV4-2 with TRBJ2-3; a weak D match, TRBD2 (6 bases). Germline-derived CDR1 and CDR2 are LGHNA and YNFKEQ. The V and J ends lost 0 bases and 0 bases respectively, with 16 bases between them. The CDR3 runs 18 residues. DNA of the CDR3: TGTGCCAGCAGCCAAGATCGTTTTACGGGACTTAGCACAGATACGCAGTATTTT. Translated, it gives CASSQDRFTGLSTDTQYF.

This chain links TRBV7-2 with TRBJ2-7; D ambiguous. CDR1 is SGHTA, CDR2 FQGNSA, per germline. With 1 base removed from V and 5 bases from J, the gap between germline ends came to 12 bases. The CDR3 spans 14 residues. The CDR3 here is CASSLGAQINEQYF. The DNA for the CDR3 is TGTGCCAGCAGCTTAGGGGCCCAAATAAACGAGCAGTACTTC.

The rearrangement uses TRBV5-5 and TRBJ1-1, with 7 nucleotides matching TRBD1. CDR1 and CDR2 (germline): SGHKS, YYEKEE (reference sequence). V was pared by 0 bases and J by 10 bases, with 6 bases of the junction left unmatched. The CDR3 sequence is 13 residues long. The CDR3 loop reads CASSLAGTEGAFF. The CDR3 nucleotides read TGTGCCAGCAGCTTGGCCGGGACAGAGGGAGCTTTCTTT.

The V call is TRBV15, the J call TRBJ1-6, with D possibly TRBD1 on 5 matching bases. Germline V gene sequence: CDR1 LNHNV, CDR2 YYDKDF (reference sequence). The CDR3 totals 16 residues. Trimming took 0 bases from V and 5 from J, leaving 11 bases between them. The CDR3 loop is CATSRDRGGNNSPLHF. CDR3 in DNA: TGTGCCACCAGCAGAGATCGGGGCGGAAATAATTCACCCCTCCACTTT.

The chain has TRBV11-3 and TRBJ1-2; possibly TRBD1 for D (5 bases). Germline values: CDR1 SGHNT, CDR2 YENEEA. The V end lost 1 base, the J end lost 10 bases, and 13 bases lay between the germline ends. The CDR3 has 13 amino acids. CDR3: CASSLGSGTFYTF. DNA for the CDR3: TGTGCCAGCAGCTTAGGATCAGGGACTTTCTACACCTTC.